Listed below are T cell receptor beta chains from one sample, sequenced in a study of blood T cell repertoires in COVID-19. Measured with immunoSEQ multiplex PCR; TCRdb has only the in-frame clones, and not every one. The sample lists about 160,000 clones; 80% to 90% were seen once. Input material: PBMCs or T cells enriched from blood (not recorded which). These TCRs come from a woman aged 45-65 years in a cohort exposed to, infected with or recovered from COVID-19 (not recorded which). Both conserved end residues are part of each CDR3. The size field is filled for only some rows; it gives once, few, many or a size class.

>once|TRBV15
CATSPRRLEGNTEAFF
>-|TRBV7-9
CASSFIVTGLSPGETQYF
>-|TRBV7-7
CASSLGRSGNTGELFF
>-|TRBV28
CASSLPHPDRGGGYTF
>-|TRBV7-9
CASSLAGGRGYTF
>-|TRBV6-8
CASQRGLAVLLSYNEQFF
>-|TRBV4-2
CASSQVTSGYNEQFF
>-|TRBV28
CASSLPPRAGYTF
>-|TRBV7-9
CASSGDSSYNSPLHF
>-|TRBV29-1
CSGVRQGNYNEQFF
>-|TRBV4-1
CASSQDREREGRKYNEQFF
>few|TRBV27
CASSPSLTGKTEAFF
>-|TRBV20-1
CSAGWGAEAFF
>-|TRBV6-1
CASSEALQGQPQHF
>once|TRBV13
CASSPGIRSGNTIYF
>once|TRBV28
CASSPLGQGATYGYTF
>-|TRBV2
CASSETSYEQYF
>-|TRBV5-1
CASSLAAGTYNEQFF
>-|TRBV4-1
CASSQPGQLLSGANVLTF
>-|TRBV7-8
CASSPWTSGRTSHEQFF
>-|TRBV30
CAWDPIHGEKLFF
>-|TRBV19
CASSIGRGSSNSPLHF
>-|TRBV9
CASSAPGTGNSYGYTF
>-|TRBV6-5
CASSYSRQGGGYGYTF
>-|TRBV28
CASRSSLSSYNSPLHF
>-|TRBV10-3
CAISEGGLNWELFF
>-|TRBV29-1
CSVQQGRNYNEQFF
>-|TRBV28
CASGQGARSPLHF
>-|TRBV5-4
CASSLNPIGGYTEAFF
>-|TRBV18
CASSPNTYEQYF
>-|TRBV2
CASPGTGNTGELFF
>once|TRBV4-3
CASSQGGKGKNEQFF
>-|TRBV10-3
CAIRPGQDGNTIYF
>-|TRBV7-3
CASSPGRDRVLDEQFF
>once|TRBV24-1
CATSDPSIAEEPQHF
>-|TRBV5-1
CASSPRTGSYEKLFF
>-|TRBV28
CASGTDNEKLFF
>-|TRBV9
CASSPLGGPLGVEQYF
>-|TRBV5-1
CASSLSTNANTGELFF
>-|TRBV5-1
CASSLGGGVEKLFF
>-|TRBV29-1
CSATVAGAGELFF
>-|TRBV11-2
CASSLEATGYNEQFF
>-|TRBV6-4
CASSDQTGYGYTF
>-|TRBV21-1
CASSKADISRGLAGGPCNEQFF
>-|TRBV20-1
CSASRATSRGEQYF
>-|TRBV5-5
CASSLEHRTENIQYF
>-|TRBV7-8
CASSLELTDTQYF
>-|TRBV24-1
CATSDRTGVETQYF
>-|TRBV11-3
CASSLMSSANTGELFF
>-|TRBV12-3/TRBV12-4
CASSFTGIGELFF